The 27 T cell receptor beta chains below come from one sample, sequenced in a study of blood T cell repertoires in COVID-19. Method: immunoSEQ multiplex PCR; TCRdb's copy keeps in-frame clones and lacks some. The sample includes about 390,000 clones, roughly 89% of them seen just once. The sequencing sample was made of PBMCs or T cells enriched from blood (not recorded which). The receptors derive from a woman in her 50s who had recovered from COVID-19.

V gene TRBV18 combines with J gene TRBJ2-5; the match to TRBD2 covers 12 bases. V gave up 5 bases and J gave up 2 bases; unmatched junction bases: 6. The CDR3 length is 16 residues. Per germline, CDR1 KGHSH and CDR2 LQKENI. For the CDR3, the DNA is TGTGCCAGCTCATTCCCCGGACTAGCGGGGCAAGAGACCCAGTACTTC. Protein: CASSFPGLAGQETQYF.

The rearrangement joins TRBV7-9 to TRBJ2-1, with 10 bases lining up with TRBD1. Germline lookup yields CDR1 SEHNR and CDR2 FQNEAQ (reference sequence). This CDR3 is built from 17 residues. J was trimmed by 1 base and V by 6 bases; bases with no gene match: 9. CDR3 amino acids: CASSDFEGQGSYNEQFF. The CDR3 DNA follows: TGTGCCAGCAGTGACTTCGAGGGACAGGGGTCCTACAATGAGCAGTTCTTC.

The gene calls are TRBV30 and TRBJ1-1, with D possibly TRBD1 on 6 matching bases. Germline CDR1 is GTSNPN and CDR2 is SVGIG (reference sequence). The CDR3 is 13 residues long. Trimming removed 1 base from V and 5 bases from J, with 11 bases in between. CDR3 sequence: CAWSGGRRTEAFF. CDR3 DNA sequence: TGTGCCTGGAGTGGGGGGCGACGGACTGAAGCTTTCTTT.

In nucleotides, the CDR3 is TGTGCCAGCAGCTCAAATAGCGGGGGAAACAATGAGCAGTTCTTC. Translating it yields CASSSNSGGNNEQFF. V and J are TRBV7-3 and TRBJ2-1; TRBD2 agrees at 9 bases. The CDR3 is 15 residues long. The germline CDR1 and CDR2 sequences are SGHTA and FQGTGA. The ends lost 4 bases at V and 5 bases at J; junction bases unmatched: 6.

This chain links TRBV28 with TRBJ1-3, with a tentative D call TRBD1 (5 bases). The CDR3 contains 16 residues. Trimming shortened V by 1 base and J by 2 bases, and 12 bases separated the two germline ends. Germline V gene data show CDR1 as MDHEN and CDR2 as SYDVKM. The CDR3 region has the DNA TGTGCCAGCAGTTTATTTGGAGCGGGGGCTGGAAACACCATATATTTT. Translation gives CASSLFGAGAGNTIYF.

The V gene is TRBV9, the J gene TRBJ1-4, with 8 bases lining up with TRBD1. V lost 3 bases to trimming and J lost 5 bases; unmatched junction nucleotides: 6. The CDR3 consists of 15 residues. CDR1 and CDR2 (germline): SGDLS, YYNGEE. The CDR3 sequence is CASSGRTGRNEKLFF. The CDR3 DNA is TGTGCCAGCAGCGGCAGGACAGGGCGGAATGAAAAACTGTTTTTT.

V usage is TRBV7-3 and J usage is TRBJ1-1; D is unclear. CDR3 length: 13 amino acids. Trimming took 2 bases from V and 4 from J, leaving 8 bases between them. Germline V lookup: CDR1 SGHTA, CDR2 FQGTGA. CDR3 residues: CASSLYSGTEAFF. CDR3 coding DNA: TGTGCCAGCAGCTTATATTCGGGCACTGAAGCTTTCTTT.

The chain links TRBV7-2 to TRBJ2-7, with a weak D call TRBD1 (5 bases). The CDR3 consists of 15 residues. V gave up 5 bases and J gave up 6 bases, with 20 bases separating them. Germline V gene sequence: CDR1 SGHTA, CDR2 FQGNSA. For the CDR3, the DNA is TGTGCCAGCAGCCCCCAGGGAAGTGGATTCTCCGAGCAGTACTTC. As protein: CASSPQGSGFSEQYF.

The table lists this clone with a few counts. V and J are TRBV5-1 and TRBJ1-3; D uncertain. The germline gives CDR1 SGHRS, CDR2 YFSETQ. V lost 4 bases and J lost 3, with 5 bases in between. This CDR3 is 12 amino acids long. The CDR3 here is CASSPGGNTIYF. The CDR3 DNA reads as TGCGCCAGCAGCCCCGGTGGAAACACCATATATTTT.

The V and J genes are TRBV24-1 and TRBJ1-1; a weak D match, TRBD1 (5 bases). The CDR3 contains 12 residues. The germline V gene encodes CDR1 KGHDR and CDR2 SFDVKD. The ends were cut back, 3 bases at V and 9 bases at J, with 10 bases in the middle. The CDR3: CATSDPSGKAFF. The CDR3 nucleotides read TGTGCCACCAGTGATCCCTCAGGGAAAGCTTTCTTT.

This sequence joins TRBV30 and TRBJ1-1; D gene unclear. V gave up 4 bases and J gave up 3 bases, with 12 bases separating them. Germline V gene data show CDR1 as GTSNPN and CDR2 as SVGIG (reference sequence). The CDR3 spans 13 residues. The CDR3 spells CAWTGGWYTEAFF. CDR3 DNA sequence: TGTGCCTGGACGGGAGGTTGGTACACTGAAGCTTTCTTT.

The V and J genes are TRBV4-1 and TRBJ2-7, with unresolved D. This CDR3 contains 14 residues. V lost 4 bases to trimming and J lost 4 bases, with 14 bases between them. Germline V gene sequence: CDR1 MGHRA, CDR2 YSYEKL. CDR3 nucleotides: TGCGCCAGCAGCCCGCAATTTCGAGAATACGAGCAGTACTTC. Translated: CASSPQFREYEQYF.

V gene TRBV28 combines with J gene TRBJ2-7, with 7 bases fitting TRBD1. CDR1 and CDR2 from the germline V gene are MDHEN and SYDVKM. The CDR3 length is 18 residues. J lost 3 bases, V lost 4 bases, and 18 bases had no gene match. CDR3 DNA: TGTGCCAGCAGTTCACTCAAAATATCCGGGACAGAACTCTACGAGCAGTACTTC. Residues: CASSSLKISGTELYEQYF.

V usage is TRBV11-2 and J usage is TRBJ2-5; D remains ambiguous. Trimming took off 2 bases at V and 3 bases at J, with 4 bases between the two ends. The CDR3 spans 12 residues. Germline loops: CDR1 SGHAT, CDR2 FQNNGV. CDR3 bases: TGTGCCAGCAGCTTATCAGAAGAGACCCAGTACTTC. Its protein product is CASSLSEETQYF.

The rearrangement uses TRBV7-2 and TRBJ1-1, with D perhaps TRBD1 (5 bases). The CDR3 runs to 15 residues. Trimming removed 5 bases from V and 2 bases from J, with 15 bases in between. Germline assignment: CDR1 SGHTA and CDR2 FQGNSA. The CDR3 nucleotides read TGTGCCAGCAGCGTCTTGGGGGAGGAAAACACTGAAGCTTTCTTT. It is translated as CASSVLGEENTEAFF. Together with reference TRBV7-2 and TRBJ1-1, the CDR3 gives the full variable domain: GAGVSQSPSNKVTEKGKDVELRCDPISGHTALYWYRQSLGQGLEFLIYFQGNSAPDKSGLPSDRFSAERTGGSVSTLTIQRTQQEDSAVYLCASSVLGEENTEAFFGQGTRLTVV.

The V call is TRBV19, the J call TRBJ1-3; 9 bases line up with TRBD1. V lost 7 bases, J lost 7 bases, and 14 bases stayed unmatched. This CDR3 has 16 amino acids. CDR1 LNHDA and CDR2 SQIVND come from the germline V gene (reference sequence). CDR3 coding DNA: TGTGCCAGTATCAGCCGGGACAGGGCGTTGAAGAACACCATATATTTT. It yields the protein CASISRDRALKNTIYF.

V is TRBV7-2 and J is TRBJ2-1; TRBD1 matches at 9 bases. Per the germline V gene, CDR1 is SGHTA and CDR2 is FQGNSA. The CDR3 runs 14 residues. The trim removed 6 bases at V and 1 base at J, leaving 1 base unmatched. The CDR3 DNA follows: TGTGCCAGCAGGGGACAGGGTTCCTACAATGAGCAGTTCTTC. The encoded protein is CASRGQGSYNEQFF.

This chain uses TRBV6-5 with TRBJ2-7; 8 bases fit TRBD1. The CDR3 loop spans 14 amino acids. V trimming: 6 bases; J trimming: 3 bases; junction bases outside the gene matches: 7. CDR1 is MNHEY and CDR2 is SVGAGI in the germline V gene. The CDR3 is CASRNRGIIYEQYF. The CDR3 DNA is TGTGCCAGCAGAAACAGGGGGATTATCTACGAGCAGTACTTC.

This clone was observed a handful of times. The rearrangement links TRBV7-9 to TRBJ1-2; 7 bases fit TRBD1. With 6 bases clipped from V and 0 bases from J, the junction kept 7 bases outside the gene matches. This CDR3 contains 15 residues. The germline V gene encodes CDR1 SEHNR and CDR2 FQNEAQ (reference sequence). CDR3: CASSSRDSPNYGYTF. CDR3 sequence (DNA): TGTGCCAGCAGTTCCCGGGACAGTCCTAACTATGGCTACACCTTC.

V gene TRBV30 combines with J gene TRBJ1-5; D is unclear. Germline V gives CDR1 GTSNPN, CDR2 SVGIG (reference sequence). There are 16 residues in the CDR3. V gave up 1 base and J gave up 4 bases, with 17 bases separating them. The CDR3 DNA is TGTGCCTGGAGTGCCCTCCCCGGGAGTCCAAATCAGCCCCAGCATTTT. It is translated as CAWSALPGSPNQPQHF.

The table lists this clone with a few counts. The rearrangement links TRBV23-1 to TRBJ2-2; 9 bases align to TRBD1. TRBV23-1 is marked as an open reading frame, function uncertain. The CDR3 consists of 14 residues. The trim removed 8 bases at V and 6 bases at J, leaving 7 bases unmatched. The CDR3 coding sequence is TGCGCCAGCTGCCGGACAGGGGAGCCCGGGGAGCTGTTTTTT. Encoded protein: CASCRTGEPGELFF.

A word on this clone: The sample carries other DNA sequences with the same CDR3. The chain joins TRBV6-5 to TRBJ2-5; 7 bases match TRBD1. Germline V lookup: CDR1 MNHEY, CDR2 SVGAGI. The junction had 1 base not matched to a gene; V was cut back by 7 bases and J by 5 bases. The CDR3 extends over 11 amino acids. The CDR3 protein is CASTRGETQYF. CDR3 coding DNA: TGTGCCAGCACCAGGGGGGAGACCCAGTACTTC.

A remark on this clone: One end of the junction varies from germline; a read error may be responsible. The chain has TRBV11-2 and TRBJ1-3; 10 bases are a match to TRBD1. Germline V gene sequence: CDR1 SGHAT, CDR2 FQNNGV. This CDR3 is built from 13 residues. The CDR3 coding sequence is TGTGCCAGCAGCTTAGAGGGACAGGGGCAGCTTGTTTTT. Its translation is CASSLEGQGQLVF.

The count of this clone is one. The J gene is TRBJ2-3, the V gene TRBV12-5; no firm D call. Between the trimmed V and J ends, which lost 6 bases and 1 base, there was a span of 8 bases. The CDR3 covers 13 residues. Germline assignment: CDR1 LGHNT and CDR2 FRNRAP. Here the CDR3 reads CASGLMGTDTQYF. The CDR3 nucleotides are TGTGCTAGTGGGCTAATGGGCACAGATACGCAGTATTTT.

The chain joins TRBV11-3 to TRBJ2-2, with TRBD1 matching over 10 bases. CDR1 is SGHNT and CDR2 is YENEEA in the germline V gene. The length of the CDR3 is 16 residues. V lost 5 bases, J lost 6 bases, and 9 bases stayed unmatched. The CDR3 is CASSPWTGGAAGELFF. The CDR3 DNA sequence: TGTGCCAGCAGCCCGTGGACAGGGGGAGCGGCCGGGGAGCTGTTTTTT.

This chain links TRBV19 with TRBJ1-4; TRBD1 is a possible D gene (6 bases). V lost 3 bases and J lost 8, with 19 bases in between. Germline loops: CDR1 LNHDA, CDR2 SQIVND (reference sequence). CDR3 length equals 16 residues. CDR3 bases: TGTGCCAGTAGTATTTCGGCGGCCAGGGGAGAAGAAAAACTGTTTTTT. It yields the protein CASSISAARGEEKLFF.

The chain carries TRBV30 and TRBJ1-1; 9 positions match TRBD1. Unmatched junction bases numbered 8, after V lost 5 bases and J lost 1 base. CDR1 is GTSNPN, CDR2 SVGIG, per germline (reference sequence). This CDR3 contains 15 residues. CDR3 region: CAWHFPGQGNTEAFF. As DNA, the CDR3 is TGTGCCTGGCATTTCCCGGGACAGGGGAACACTGAAGCTTTCTTT.